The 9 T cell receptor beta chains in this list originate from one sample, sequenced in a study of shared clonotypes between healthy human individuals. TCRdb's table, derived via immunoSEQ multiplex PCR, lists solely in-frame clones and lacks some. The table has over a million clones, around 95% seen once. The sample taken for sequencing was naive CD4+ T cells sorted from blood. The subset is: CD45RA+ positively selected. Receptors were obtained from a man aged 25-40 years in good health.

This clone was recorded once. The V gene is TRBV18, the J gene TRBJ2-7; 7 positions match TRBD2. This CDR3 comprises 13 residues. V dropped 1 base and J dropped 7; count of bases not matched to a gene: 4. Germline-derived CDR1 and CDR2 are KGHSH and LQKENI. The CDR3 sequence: CASSPRVGGEQYF. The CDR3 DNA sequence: TGTGCCAGCTCACCACGTGTGGGAGGGGAGCAGTACTTC.

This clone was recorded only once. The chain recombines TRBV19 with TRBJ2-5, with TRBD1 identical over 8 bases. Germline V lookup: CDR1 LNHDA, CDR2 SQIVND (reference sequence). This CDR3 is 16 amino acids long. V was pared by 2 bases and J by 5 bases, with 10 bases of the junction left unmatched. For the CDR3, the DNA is TGTGCCAGTAGTATATTCGACAGGGGAATAGGGGAGACCCAGTACTTC. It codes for CASSIFDRGIGETQYF.

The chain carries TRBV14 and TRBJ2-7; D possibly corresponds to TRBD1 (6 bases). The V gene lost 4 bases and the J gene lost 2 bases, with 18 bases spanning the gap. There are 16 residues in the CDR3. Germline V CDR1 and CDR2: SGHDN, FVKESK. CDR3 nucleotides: TGTGCCAGCAGCCCTTTAACAGGGACACCTCCCTACGAGCAGTACTTC. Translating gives CASSPLTGTPPYEQYF.

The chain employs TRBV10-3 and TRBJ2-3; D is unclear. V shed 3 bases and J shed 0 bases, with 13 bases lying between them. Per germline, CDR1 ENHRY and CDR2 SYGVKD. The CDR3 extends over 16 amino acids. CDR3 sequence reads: CAISDLGGASTDTQYF. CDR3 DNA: TGTGCCATCAGTGACCTAGGCGGAGCTAGCACAGATACGCAGTATTTT.

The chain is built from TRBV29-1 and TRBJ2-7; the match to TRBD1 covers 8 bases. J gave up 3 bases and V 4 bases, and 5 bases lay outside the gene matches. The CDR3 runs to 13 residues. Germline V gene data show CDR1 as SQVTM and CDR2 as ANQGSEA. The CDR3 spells CSVVGTGIYEQYF. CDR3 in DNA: TGCAGCGTTGTAGGGACAGGAATCTACGAGCAGTACTTC.

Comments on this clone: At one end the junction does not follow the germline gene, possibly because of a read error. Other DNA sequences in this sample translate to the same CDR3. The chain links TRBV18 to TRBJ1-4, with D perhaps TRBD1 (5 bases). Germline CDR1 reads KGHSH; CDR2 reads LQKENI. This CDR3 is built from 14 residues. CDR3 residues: CASSTRAYNEKLFF. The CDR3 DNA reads TGCGCCAGCTCAACCAGGGCCTACAATGAAAAACTGTTTTTT.

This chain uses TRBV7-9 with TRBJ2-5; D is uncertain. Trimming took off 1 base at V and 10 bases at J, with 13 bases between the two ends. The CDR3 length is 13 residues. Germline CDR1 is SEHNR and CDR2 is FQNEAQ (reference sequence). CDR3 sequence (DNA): TGTGCCAGCAGCTTAGACGATGGTTCTCTCCAGTACTTC. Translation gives CASSLDDGSLQYF.

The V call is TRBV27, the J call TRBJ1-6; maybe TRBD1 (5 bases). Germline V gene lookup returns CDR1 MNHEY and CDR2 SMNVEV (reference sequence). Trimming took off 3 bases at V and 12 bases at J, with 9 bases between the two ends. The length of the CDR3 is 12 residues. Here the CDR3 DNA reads TGTGCCAGCAGTTTTAAGGGGTTACCCCTCCACTTT. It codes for CASSFKGLPLHF.

The CDR3 coding sequence is TGCAGTGCCGGACGGGATGAGACCCAGTACTTC. Translating it yields CSAGRDETQYF. The rearrangement joins TRBV20-1 to TRBJ2-5; perhaps TRBD2 as D (5 bases). V was trimmed by 6 bases and J by 5 bases, leaving 10 bases between them. The CDR3 covers 11 residues. Germline CDR1 and CDR2: DFQATT and SNEGSKA (reference sequence).